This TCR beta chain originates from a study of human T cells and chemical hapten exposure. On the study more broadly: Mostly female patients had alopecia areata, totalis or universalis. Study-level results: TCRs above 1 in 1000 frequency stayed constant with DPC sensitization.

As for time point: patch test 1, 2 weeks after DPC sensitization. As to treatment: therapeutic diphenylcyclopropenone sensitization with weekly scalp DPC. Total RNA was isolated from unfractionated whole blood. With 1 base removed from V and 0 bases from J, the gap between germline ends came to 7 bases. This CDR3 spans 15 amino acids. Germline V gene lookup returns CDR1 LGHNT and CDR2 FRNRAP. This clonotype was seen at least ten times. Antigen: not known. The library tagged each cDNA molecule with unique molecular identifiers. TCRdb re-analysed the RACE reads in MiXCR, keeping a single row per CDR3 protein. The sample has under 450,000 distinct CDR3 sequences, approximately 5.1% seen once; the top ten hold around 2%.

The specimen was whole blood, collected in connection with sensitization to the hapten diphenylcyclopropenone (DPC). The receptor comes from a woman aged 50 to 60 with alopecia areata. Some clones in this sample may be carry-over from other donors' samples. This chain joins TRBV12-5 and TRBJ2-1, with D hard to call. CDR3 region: CASGLGQSSYNEQFF. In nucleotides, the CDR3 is TGTGCTAGTGGTTTGGGGCAGAGCTCCTACAATGAGCAGTTCTTC.